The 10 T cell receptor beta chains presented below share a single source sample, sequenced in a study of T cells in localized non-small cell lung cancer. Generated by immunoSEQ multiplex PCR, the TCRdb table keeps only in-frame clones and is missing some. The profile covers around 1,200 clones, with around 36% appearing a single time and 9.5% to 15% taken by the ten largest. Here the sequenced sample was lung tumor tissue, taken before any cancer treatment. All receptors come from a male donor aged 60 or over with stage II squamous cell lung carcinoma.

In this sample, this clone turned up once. The CDR3 DNA sequence: TGTGCCACAAGAACCCCTACAGTGAGGGGGGGGGAGCAGTTCTTC. Encoded protein: CATRTPTVRGGEQFF. V gene TRBV19 combines with J gene TRBJ2-1; maybe TRBD2 (7 bases). Trimming removed 10 bases at V and 10 bases at J, with 26 bases between. This CDR3 comprises 15 residues. Per the germline V gene, CDR1 is LNHDA and CDR2 is SQIVND (reference sequence).

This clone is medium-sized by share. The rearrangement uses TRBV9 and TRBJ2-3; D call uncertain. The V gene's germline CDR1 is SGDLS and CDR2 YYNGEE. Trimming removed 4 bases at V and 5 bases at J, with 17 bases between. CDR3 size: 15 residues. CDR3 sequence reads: CASSLKGPLRDTQYF. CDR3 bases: TGTGCCAGCAGCTTAAAGGGCCCCTTGCGAGATACGCAGTATTTT.

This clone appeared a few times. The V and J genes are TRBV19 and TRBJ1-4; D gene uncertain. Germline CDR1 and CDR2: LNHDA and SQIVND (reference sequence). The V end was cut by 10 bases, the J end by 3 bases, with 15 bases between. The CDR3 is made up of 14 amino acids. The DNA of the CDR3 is TGTGCCACCCTACCCGGCGGCTCTAATGAAAAACTGTTTTTT. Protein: CATLPGGSNEKLFF.

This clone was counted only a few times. In DNA, the CDR3 is TGTGCCAGCAGCGTAGAGGGGACAGCCTCCTACGAGCAGTACTTC. Translating it yields CASSVEGTASYEQYF. The chain couples TRBV9 to TRBJ2-7; 7 bases are shared with TRBD1. Per germline, CDR1 SGDLS and CDR2 YYNGEE. V trimming: 0 bases; J trimming: 0 bases; junction bases outside the gene matches: 3. The CDR3 is 15 amino acids.

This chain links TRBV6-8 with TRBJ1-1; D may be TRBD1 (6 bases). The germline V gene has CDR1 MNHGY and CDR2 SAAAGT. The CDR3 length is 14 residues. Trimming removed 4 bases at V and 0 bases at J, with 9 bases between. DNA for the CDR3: TGTGCCAGCAGTTCCGACAGGTTGAACACTGAAGCTTTCTTT. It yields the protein CASSSDRLNTEAFF.

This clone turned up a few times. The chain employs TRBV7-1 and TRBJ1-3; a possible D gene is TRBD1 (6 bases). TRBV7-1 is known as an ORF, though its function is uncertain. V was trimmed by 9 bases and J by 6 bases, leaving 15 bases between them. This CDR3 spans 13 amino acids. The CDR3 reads CASRGENENTIYF. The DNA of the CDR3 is TGTGCCAGTAGGGGGGAAAATGAAAACACCATATATTTT.

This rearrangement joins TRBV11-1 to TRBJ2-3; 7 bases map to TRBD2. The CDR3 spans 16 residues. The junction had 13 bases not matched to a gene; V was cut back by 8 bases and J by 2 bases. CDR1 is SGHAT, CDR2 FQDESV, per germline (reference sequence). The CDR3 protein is CASSKGRESYTDTQYF. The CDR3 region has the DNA TGTGCCAGCTCAAAGGGGCGGGAGAGCTACACAGATACGCAGTATTTT. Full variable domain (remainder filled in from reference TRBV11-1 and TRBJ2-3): EAEVAQSPRYKITEKSQAVAFWCDPISGHATLYWYRQILGQGPELLVQFQDESVVDDSQLPKDRFSAERLKGVDSTLKIQPAELGDSAMYLCASSKGRESYTDTQYFGPGTRLTVL.

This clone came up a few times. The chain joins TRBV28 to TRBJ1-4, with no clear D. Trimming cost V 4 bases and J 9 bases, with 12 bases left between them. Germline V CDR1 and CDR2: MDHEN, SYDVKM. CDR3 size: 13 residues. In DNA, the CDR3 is TGTGCCAGCAGTTCCTTTGTGGGTAAAAAACTGTTTTTT. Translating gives CASSSFVGKKLFF.

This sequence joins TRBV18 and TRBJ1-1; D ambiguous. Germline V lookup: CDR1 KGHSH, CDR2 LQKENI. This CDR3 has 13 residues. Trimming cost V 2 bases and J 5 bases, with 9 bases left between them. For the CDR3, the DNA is TGTGCCAGCTCACCAGGGAGGGAGACTGAAGCTTTCTTT. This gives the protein CASSPGRETEAFF.

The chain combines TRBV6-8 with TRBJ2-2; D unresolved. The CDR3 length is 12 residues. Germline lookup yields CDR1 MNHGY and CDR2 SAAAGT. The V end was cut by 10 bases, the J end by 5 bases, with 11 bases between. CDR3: CAISPVTGELFF. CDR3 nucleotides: TGTGCCATCAGCCCGGTAACCGGGGAGCTGTTTTTT.